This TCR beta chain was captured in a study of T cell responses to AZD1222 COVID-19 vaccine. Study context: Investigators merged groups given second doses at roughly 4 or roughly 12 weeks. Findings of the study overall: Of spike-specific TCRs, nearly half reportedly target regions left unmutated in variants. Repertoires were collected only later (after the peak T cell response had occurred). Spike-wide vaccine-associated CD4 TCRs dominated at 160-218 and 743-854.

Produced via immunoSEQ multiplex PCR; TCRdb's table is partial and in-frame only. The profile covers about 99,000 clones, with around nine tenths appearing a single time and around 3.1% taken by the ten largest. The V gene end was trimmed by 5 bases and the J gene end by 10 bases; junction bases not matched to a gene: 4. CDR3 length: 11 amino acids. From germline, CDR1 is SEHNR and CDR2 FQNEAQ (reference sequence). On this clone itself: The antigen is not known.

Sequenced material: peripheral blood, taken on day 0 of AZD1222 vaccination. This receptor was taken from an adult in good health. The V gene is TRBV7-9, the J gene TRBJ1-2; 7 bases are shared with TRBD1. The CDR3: CASSETGDYTF. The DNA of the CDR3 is TGTGCCAGCAGCGAAACAGGGGACTACACCTTC.